This T cell receptor (beta chain) came from a study of cytomegalovirus exposure and HLA in healthy donors. In the study overall: The same platform was used for the roughly 130 validation repertoires and the 600 to 850 first-cohort repertoires, a later analysis reported. Study findings and constraints: Among TCR beta chains, those listed as cytomegalovirus-associated numbered around 180. In vitro data verified a few CMV-associated chains as specific for CMV antigens.

In its sample, this clone was seen once. Its target is unknown. Trimming removed 2 bases at V and 2 bases at J, with 9 bases between. Germline CDR1 reads SGHVS; CDR2 reads FQNEAQ. The CDR3 has 14 amino acids. The donors were in the approximately 120-subject validation cohort, distinct from the roughly 600-subject first cohort. Clones were read by immunoSEQ multiplex PCR, and TCRdb kept only the in-frame ones, dropping some. Counted here are 130,000 to 150,000 clones, 87% occurring once; the ten biggest clones make up less than 5.5%. This TCR derives from a young man in good health and CMV-seropositive. The chain employs TRBV7-8 and TRBJ1-1; no definite D call. The specimen was PBMCs. This CDR3 is CASSLTSSNTEAFF. The CDR3 DNA reads TGTGCCAGCAGCTTAACGAGTTCTAACACTGAAGCTTTCTTT.